This is a list of T cell receptor beta chains from one sample in a study of Ad26.COV2.S vaccination and SARS-CoV-2 variants. Sequencing used immunoSEQ multiplex PCR; TCRdb keeps in-frame clones, though not all of them. Among approximately 410,000 clones listed, around 93% were seen once. The source was peripheral blood, collected in a trial of Ad26.COV2.S vaccine versus placebo. The receptors derive from a person aged 18-60 years who received the Ad26.COV2.S COVID-19 vaccine or a placebo. Both conserved end residues are trimmed from each CDR3. Each record gives: CDR3 length, clone size, V gene, CDR3 protein. Expanded clones get a size class; other rows say once, few or many, or leave the size out.

18 | . | TRBV4-3 | ASSQDPSRGAYPATDTQY
10 | few | TRBV11-2 | ASSRILDEQY
11 | once | TRBV12-5 | ASAPGGGRAQH
11 | . | TRBV30 | AWSVRTHPRAF
12 | once | TRBV25-1 | ASSKTLSSYEQY
13 | few | TRBV6-4 | ASSPLGGSTDTQY
13 | . | TRBV28 | ASSLATLRYNEQF
14 | . | TRBV18 | ASSPSWTGTNEKLF
13 | few | TRBV19 | ASSPLDRGNQPQH
11 | . | TRBV7-2 | ASSLQIRETQY
12 | . | TRBV28 | ASLGGQGKSSYT
14 | . | TRBV29-1 | SVEAPGQGRVYEQY
13 | . | TRBV6-5 | ASRKQGGTAYEQY
12 | . | TRBV18 | ASSPPPGYNEQF
13 | . | TRBV7-9 | ASSVHRTGSYEQY
13 | few | TRBV3-1/TRBV3-2 | ASSLGGLLSYGYT
14 | . | TRBV11-2 | ASSLVGGTLNTEAF